Below are 16 T cell receptor beta chains sequenced from a single sample in a study of response to subunit inactivated influenza vaccine. TCRdb passed the RT-PCR reads through MiXCR, listing each CDR3 protein once. The sample shows roughly 650,000 distinct CDR3 sequences, about 15% of them seen only once. Sequenced here: PBMCs from blood, sampled 14 days before vaccination. Receptor source: a man aged 45-60 years who received an inactivated influenza vaccine.

On this clonotype: One end of the junction is discordant with germline, which a read error may explain. The V and J genes are TRBV12-3 or TRBV12-4 and TRBJ2-1, with D maybe TRBD1 (5 bases). The CDR3 covers 13 residues. CDR3 residues: CASSAGQRNEQFF. The CDR3 bases are TGCGCCAGCAGTGCCGGACAAAGGAATGAGCAGTTCTTC.

This clonotype was seen a handful of times. This rearrangement joins TRBV28 to TRBJ2-5; 8 bases line up with TRBD2. CDR1 is MDHEN and CDR2 is SYDVKM in the germline V gene. V was clipped by 10 bases and J by 6 bases; unmatched bases: 13. This CDR3 is 14 amino acids long. The CDR3 DNA reads as TGTGCCATACGAAGCGGGAGTTTATCGCAGACCCAGTACTTC. It yields the protein CAIRSGSLSQTQYF.

In its sample, this clonotype was seen many times. The chain joins TRBV5-1 to TRBJ2-5, with D perhaps TRBD2 (5 bases). The CDR3 runs to 13 residues. V lost 6 bases and J lost 5, with 14 bases in between. Germline V CDR1 and CDR2: SGHRS, YFSETQ. The CDR3 region has the DNA TGCGCCAGCACTCGGGGTAGTAAGGAGACCCAGTACTTC. Translation: CASTRGSKETQYF.

The chain employs TRBV7-9 and TRBJ1-6, with D perhaps matching TRBD1 (6 bases). V lost 4 bases, J lost 0 bases, and 16 bases lay in between. Germline V gene lookup returns CDR1 SEHNR and CDR2 FQNEAQ (reference sequence). The CDR3 runs to 18 residues. The CDR3 loop reads CASSSTGSSYSYNSPLHF. DNA of the CDR3: TGTGCCAGCAGCTCGACAGGTTCCTCCTACTCCTATAATTCACCCCTCCACTTT.

This clonotype was seen only a few times. The rearrangement joins TRBV20-1 to TRBJ1-5; 7 bases are shared with TRBD1. With 4 bases clipped from V and 5 bases from J, the junction kept 8 bases outside the gene matches. The CDR3 totals 14 residues. From germline, CDR1 is DFQATT and CDR2 SNEGSKA (reference sequence). The CDR3 spells CSAINNRGDQPQHF. The DNA for the CDR3 is TGCAGTGCTATAAACAACAGGGGCGATCAGCCCCAGCATTTT.

As to this clonotype: This may come from a read error, since a much larger clone is one base off. This chain connects TRBV4-2 to TRBJ2-6, with D perhaps matching TRBD2 (6 bases). The CDR3 is 18 amino acids. In germline, CDR1 is LGHNA, CDR2 YNFKEQ. V shed 4 bases and J shed 2 bases, with 18 bases lying between them. CDR3 loop: CASSRRELADAGANVLTF. Here the CDR3 DNA reads TGTGCCAGCAGCCGAAGGGAACTAGCAGACGCTGGGGCCAACGTCCTGACTTTC.

This sequence joins TRBV6-2 or TRBV6-3 and TRBJ1-2, with no clear D. The CDR3 spans 15 residues. CDR1 and CDR2 (germline): MNHEY, SVGEGT. Trimming shortened V by 5 bases and J by 7 bases, and 20 bases separated the two germline ends. The DNA of the CDR3 is TGTGCCAGCAGTCCACCCTCGAGGTCGGTCGCTGGCTACACCTTC. Its protein product is CASSPPSRSVAGYTF.

The chain carries TRBV29-1 and TRBJ2-2, with D possibly being TRBD1 (5 bases). CDR1 SQVTM and CDR2 ANQGSEA come from the germline V gene. CDR3 length equals 12 residues. Trimming took off 6 bases at V and 6 bases at J, with 11 bases between the two ends. In nucleotides, the CDR3 is TGCAGCGTCCGAAGGGGCGCCGGGGAGCTGTTTTTT. This sequence encodes CSVRRGAGELFF.

For this clonotype: A junction boundary mismatches the germline segment, possibly from a read error. This chain links TRBV11-2 with TRBJ2-1; a possible D gene is TRBD2 (5 bases). The CDR3 totals 15 residues. Germline values: CDR1 SGHAT, CDR2 FQNNGV. In DNA form, the CDR3 reads TGTGCGAGCAGTAGAGCGGTCCCTAGGGTCAATGAGCAGTTCTTC. Its translation is CASSRAVPRVNEQFF.

This clonotype has more than one count but fewer than ten. V usage is TRBV4-3 and J usage is TRBJ2-2; 8 bases map to TRBD1. V shed 1 base and J 9 bases; nucleotides not matched to a gene: 10. The germline V gene has CDR1 LGHNA and CDR2 YSLEER. The CDR3 is made up of 16 amino acids. The CDR3 reads CASSQATGQEHRELFF. DNA for the CDR3: TGCGCCAGCAGCCAAGCTACGGGACAGGAACACCGGGAGCTGTTTTTT.

This clonotype was picked up many times. V is TRBV20-1 and J is TRBJ2-3; no clear D. This CDR3 is 14 amino acids long. V gave up 2 bases and J gave up 2 bases, with 11 bases separating them. Germline CDR1 and CDR2: DFQATT and SNEGSKA (reference sequence). This chain's CDR3 is CSARTQEYTDTQYF. CDR3 bases: TGCAGTGCTAGAACGCAGGAGTACACAGATACGCAGTATTTT.

This chain joins TRBV5-1 and TRBJ2-5; 8 bases line up with TRBD2. Germline lookup yields CDR1 SGHRS and CDR2 YFSETQ. There are 16 residues in the CDR3. V lost 0 bases to trimming and J lost 0 bases; unmatched junction nucleotides: 4. The CDR3 protein is CASSLEGLVYQETQYF. DNA for the CDR3: TGCGCCAGCAGCTTGGAGGGACTAGTGTACCAAGAGACCCAGTACTTC.

Only a few counts were recorded for this clonotype. The rearrangement links TRBV20-1 to TRBJ2-1; 16 positions match TRBD2. CDR3 length: 19 amino acids. Germline trimming cut 0 bases from V and 4 bases from J; bases unmatched to any gene: 9. Germline CDR1 is DFQATT and CDR2 is SNEGSKA (reference sequence). DNA of the CDR3: TGCAGTGCTAGAGATAGGAAAAAGGGACTAGCGGGAGGGTACAATGAGCAGTTCTTC. Translation gives CSARDRKKGLAGGYNEQFF.

The chain combines TRBV6-5 with TRBJ2-1; D may be TRBD1 or TRBD2 (7 bases each). The germline V gene has CDR1 MNHEY and CDR2 SVGAGI. The CDR3 has 18 residues. V lost 2 bases and J 5 bases, leaving 22 bases between the germline ends. CDR3 protein: CASSYPKQGGLFNNEQFF. CDR3 bases: TGTGCCAGCAGTTACCCGAAGCAGGGGGGGCTCTTTAACAATGAGCAGTTCTTC.

This clonotype has only one observation. J is TRBJ1-1 and V is TRBV6-2 or TRBV6-3; a weak D match, TRBD1 (5 bases). The germline V gene has CDR1 MNHEY and CDR2 SVGEGT. V shed 11 bases and J shed 4 bases, with 20 bases lying between them. The CDR3 loop spans 14 amino acids. As DNA, the CDR3 is TGTGCCGCATGGGGACCCATGGGGGTCACTGAAGCTTTCTTT. Translated, it gives CAAWGPMGVTEAFF.

The V gene is TRBV4-3, the J gene TRBJ2-2; weak D call: TRBD1 (5 bases). V lost 4 bases and J 1 base, leaving 25 bases between the germline ends. Germline CDR1 reads LGHNA; CDR2 reads YSLEER. The CDR3 loop spans 20 amino acids. CDR3 DNA: TGCGCCAGCAGCCCTGCTTTCGGGCTTCTGACAGACTGGAACACCGGGGAGCTGTTTTTT. Its translation is CASSPAFGLLTDWNTGELFF.